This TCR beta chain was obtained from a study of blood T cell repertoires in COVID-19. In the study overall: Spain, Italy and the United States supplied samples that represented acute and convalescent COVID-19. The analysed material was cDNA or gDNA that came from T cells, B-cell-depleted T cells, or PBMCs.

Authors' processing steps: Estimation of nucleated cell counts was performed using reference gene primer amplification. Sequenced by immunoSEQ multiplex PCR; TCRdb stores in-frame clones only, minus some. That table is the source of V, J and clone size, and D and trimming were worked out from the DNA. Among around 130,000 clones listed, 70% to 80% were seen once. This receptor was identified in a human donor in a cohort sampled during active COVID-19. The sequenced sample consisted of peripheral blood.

The CDR3 is CASSMVAGENTGELFF. In DNA form, the CDR3 reads TGTGCCAGCTCCATGGTAGCGGGGGAGAACACCGGGGAGCTGTTTTTT. The chain carries TRBV11-1 and TRBJ2-2, with TRBD2 matching over 9 bases. V lost 8 bases to trimming and J lost 1 base; unmatched junction nucleotides: 8. Germline CDR1 and CDR2: SGHAT and FQDESV (reference sequence). This CDR3 spans 16 amino acids.